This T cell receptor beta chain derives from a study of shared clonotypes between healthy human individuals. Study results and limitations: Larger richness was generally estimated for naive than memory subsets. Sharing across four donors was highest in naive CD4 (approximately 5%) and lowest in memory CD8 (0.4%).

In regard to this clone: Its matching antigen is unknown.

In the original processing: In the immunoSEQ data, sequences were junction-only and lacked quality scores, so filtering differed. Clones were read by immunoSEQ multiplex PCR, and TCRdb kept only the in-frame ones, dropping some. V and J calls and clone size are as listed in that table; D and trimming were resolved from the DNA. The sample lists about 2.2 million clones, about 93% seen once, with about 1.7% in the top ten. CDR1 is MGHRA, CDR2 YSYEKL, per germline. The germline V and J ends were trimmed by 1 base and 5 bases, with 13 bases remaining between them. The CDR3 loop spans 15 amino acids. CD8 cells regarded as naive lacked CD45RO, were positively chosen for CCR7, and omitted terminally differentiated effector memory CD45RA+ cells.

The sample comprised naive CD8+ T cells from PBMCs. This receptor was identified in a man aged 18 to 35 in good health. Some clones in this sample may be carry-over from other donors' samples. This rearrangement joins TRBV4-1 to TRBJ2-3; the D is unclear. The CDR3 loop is CASSQVLPRQDTQYF. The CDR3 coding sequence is TGCGCCAGCAGCCAAGTACTCCCAAGACAAGATACGCAGTATTTT.